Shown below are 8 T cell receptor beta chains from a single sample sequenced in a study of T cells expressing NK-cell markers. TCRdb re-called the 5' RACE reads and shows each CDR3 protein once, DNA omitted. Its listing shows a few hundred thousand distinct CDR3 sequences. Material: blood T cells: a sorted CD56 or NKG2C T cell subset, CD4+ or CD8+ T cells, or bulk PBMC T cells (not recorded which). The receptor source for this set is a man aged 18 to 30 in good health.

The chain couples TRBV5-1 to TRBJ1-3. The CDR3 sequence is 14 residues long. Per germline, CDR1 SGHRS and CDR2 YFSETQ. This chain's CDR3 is CASSSADIGNTIYF.

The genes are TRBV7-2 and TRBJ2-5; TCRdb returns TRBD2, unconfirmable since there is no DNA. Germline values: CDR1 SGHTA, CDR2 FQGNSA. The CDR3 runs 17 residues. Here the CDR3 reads CASSPRTIGAPGETQYF.

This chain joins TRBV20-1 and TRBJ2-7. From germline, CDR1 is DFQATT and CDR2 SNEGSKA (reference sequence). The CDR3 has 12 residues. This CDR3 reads CSASATTYEQYF.

This CDR3 reads CASSLGLGMNTGELFF. This chain uses TRBV11-3 with TRBJ2-2; lacking DNA, the TRBD2 call made by TCRdb goes unchecked. Per germline, CDR1 SGHNT and CDR2 YENEEA. The length of the CDR3 is 16 residues.

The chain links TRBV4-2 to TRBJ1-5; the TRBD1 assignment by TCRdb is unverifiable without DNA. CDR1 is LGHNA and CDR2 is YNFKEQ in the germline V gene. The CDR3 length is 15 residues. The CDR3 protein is CASSQQGEINQPQHF.

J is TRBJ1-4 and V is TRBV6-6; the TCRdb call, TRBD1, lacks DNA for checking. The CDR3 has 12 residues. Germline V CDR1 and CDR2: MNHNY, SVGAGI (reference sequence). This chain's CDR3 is CASMGVGEKLFF.

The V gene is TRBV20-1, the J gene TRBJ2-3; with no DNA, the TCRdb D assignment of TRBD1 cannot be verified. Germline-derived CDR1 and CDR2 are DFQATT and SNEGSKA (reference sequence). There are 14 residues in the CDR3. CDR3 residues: CSALGGRSTDTQYF.

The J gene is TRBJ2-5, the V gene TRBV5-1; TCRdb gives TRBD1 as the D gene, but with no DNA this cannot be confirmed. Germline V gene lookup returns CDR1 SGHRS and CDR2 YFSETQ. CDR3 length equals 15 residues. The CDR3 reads CASSLVPGSQETQYF.